This T cell receptor beta chain was documented in a study of blood T cell repertoires in COVID-19. TCRdb keeps only in-frame clones here, not all; method: immunoSEQ multiplex PCR. The sample holds over 250,000 clones, 89% seen once. This TCR was recovered from a woman aged 55-70 years with acute or convalescent COVID-19. What was sequenced was peripheral blood.

CDR3 protein: CASSLGPRAANTEAFF. The CDR3 region has the DNA TGTGCCAGCAGCTTAGGCCCCAGGGCGGCGAACACTGAAGCTTTCTTT. The gene calls are TRBV7-3 and TRBJ1-1; perhaps TRBD1 as D (5 bases). V dropped 2 bases and J dropped 1 base, with 14 bases sitting between them. This CDR3 is built from 16 residues. Germline V gives CDR1 SGHTA, CDR2 FQGTGA.